Below, 27 T cell receptor beta chains from the same sample are listed, as sequenced in a study of patients and donors after allogeneic stem cell transplantation. Via MiXCR, TCRdb re-called the RT-PCR reads, giving one row per CDR3 protein. The sample lists about a million distinct CDR3 sequences, approximately 19% occurring once. Sequencing was done on a sample of blood, either unsorted or a sorted T cell fraction (not recorded which). These receptors came from a human donor who was either an allogeneic HSCT recipient or a stem cell or donor lymphocyte infusion donor (not recorded which). It is not recorded whose cells these are; they may come from a transplant donor.

Only a few counts were recorded for this clonotype. This rearrangement joins TRBV12-5 to TRBJ2-7; 10 bases match TRBD1. Germline CDR1 reads LGHNT; CDR2 reads FRNRAP. The length of the CDR3 is 16 residues. The J segment lost 2 bases and the V segment lost 4 bases, leaving 8 bases of the junction unmatched. The CDR3 region is CASGWLTGGLTYEQYF. CDR3 coding DNA: TGTGCTAGTGGTTGGCTGACAGGGGGCTTAACCTACGAGCAGTACTTC. The whole variable domain, remainder taken from reference TRBV12-5 and TRBJ2-7, is DARVTQTPRHKVTEMGQEVTMRCQPILGHNTVFWYRQTMMQGLELLAYFRNRAPLDDSGMPKDRFSAEMPDATLATLKIQPSEPRDSAVYFCASGWLTGGLTYEQYFGPGTRLTVT.

The genes are TRBV10-3 and TRBJ2-3, with a weak D call TRBD2 (5 bases). Between the trimmed V and J ends, which lost 6 bases and 5 bases, there was a span of 15 bases. Germline-derived CDR1 and CDR2 are ENHRY and SYGVKD. This CDR3 comprises 14 residues. CDR3 DNA: TGTGCCATCAGCCACGGGAACCTCCAAGATACGCAGTATTTT. Its protein is CAISHGNLQDTQYF.

This clonotype was observed a handful of times. This rearrangement joins TRBV5-6 to TRBJ1-2; 12 nucleotides align to TRBD1. The V gene end was trimmed by 4 bases and the J gene end by 0 bases; junction bases not matched to a gene: 13. Germline-derived CDR1 and CDR2 are SGHDT and YYEEEE. This CDR3 has 19 amino acids. The CDR3 bases are TGTGCCAGCAGCATATACGTCCGGGACAGGGGGCCAGCTAACTATGGCTACACCTTC. Translated: CASSIYVRDRGPANYGYTF.

The CDR3 here is CASSQEVARTGFIKAFF. The CDR3 region has the DNA TGTGCCAGCAGCCAAGAGGTGGCACGGACTGGGTTTATTAAAGCTTTCTTT. V and J are TRBV3-1 and TRBJ1-1; D gene unclear. V lost 0 bases, J lost 9 bases, and 23 bases lay in between. Germline V gene lookup returns CDR1 LGHDT and CDR2 YNNKEL (reference sequence). This CDR3 has 17 amino acids.

This clonotype has more than one count but fewer than ten. The chain joins TRBV6-1 to TRBJ1-2, with D uncertain. V lost 3 bases to trimming and J lost 5 bases, with 7 bases between them. This CDR3 spans 12 amino acids. Germline CDR1 is MNHNS and CDR2 is SASEGT. The CDR3 loop is CASSDGDYGYTF. Written as DNA, the CDR3 is TGTGCCAGCAGTGACGGAGATTATGGCTACACCTTC.

This clonotype was counted only a few times. The chain employs TRBV5-1 and TRBJ2-2; TRBD2 might be the D (5 bases). The V and J ends lost 3 bases and 7 bases respectively, with 10 bases between them. Germline CDR1 is SGHRS and CDR2 is YFSETQ. The CDR3 runs 13 residues. CDR3 coding DNA: TGCGCCAGCAGCTCCGATGGAGGCGGGGAGCTGTTTTTT. It translates to CASSSDGGGELFF.

This clonotype showed up just a few times. In DNA form, the CDR3 reads TGCGCCAGCAGCTTGGAGCCAGGGAAGAACACTGAAGCTTTCTTT. Amino acid sequence: CASSLEPGKNTEAFF. The chain employs TRBV5-1 and TRBJ1-1, with TRBD1 as a possible D gene (5 bases). Germline-derived CDR1 and CDR2 are SGHRS and YFSETQ. The CDR3 is 15 residues long. With 0 bases removed from V and 1 base from J, the gap between germline ends came to 10 bases.

V is TRBV27 and J is TRBJ2-7, with 7 nucleotides matching TRBD1. CDR1 is MNHEY, CDR2 SMNVEV, per germline (reference sequence). J was trimmed by 2 bases and V by 3 bases; bases with no gene match: 7. CDR3 length: 15 amino acids. The DNA of the CDR3 is TGTGCCAGCAGTTTCTACTATGGACAGGCCTACGAGCAGTACTTC. Encoded protein: CASSFYYGQAYEQYF.

This chain uses TRBV12-3 or TRBV12-4 with TRBJ2-2; D unclear. V was cut by 3 bases and J by 0 bases, with 8 bases left in between. This CDR3 region has 15 residues. CDR3 DNA sequence: TGTGCCAGCAGTTTTGTGAAAACGAACACCGGGGAGCTGTTTTTT. It codes for CASSFVKTNTGELFF.

The chain couples TRBV6-1 to TRBJ2-1; a weak D match, TRBD1 (5 bases). Germline CDR1 is MNHNS and CDR2 is SASEGT. V shed 6 bases and J shed 7 bases, with 19 bases lying between them. This CDR3 is 15 amino acids long. CDR3 in DNA: TGTGCCAGCAGCTCTCAGACAGTACTAAGGAATGAGCAGTTCTTC. Its translation: CASSSQTVLRNEQFF.

The genes are TRBV10-3 and TRBJ2-6; D perhaps matches TRBD1 (5 bases). This CDR3 region has 15 residues. Between the trimmed V and J ends, which lost 10 bases and 0 bases, there was a span of 13 bases. Looked up from germline, CDR1 is ENHRY and CDR2 is SYGVKD. The CDR3 nucleotides are TGTGCCACCAAAAAAGACAGCTCTGGGGCCAACGTCCTGACTTTC. This translates into CATKKDSSGANVLTF.

The chain recombines TRBV29-1 with TRBJ1-3, with D possibly matching TRBD1 (6 bases). Germline V gene lookup returns CDR1 SQVTM and CDR2 ANQGSEA. CDR3 size: 13 residues. V lost 5 bases and J lost 2, with 10 bases in between. As DNA, the CDR3 is TGCAGCGTTCTCACAGGGACTGGAAACACCATATATTTT. Its protein product is CSVLTGTGNTIYF.

There are a few counts of this clonotype. The chain employs TRBV7-3 and TRBJ2-1; the D gene is possibly TRBD1 (6 bases). Per the germline V gene, CDR1 is SGHTA and CDR2 is FQGTGA. Trimming took 5 bases from V and 0 from J, leaving 14 bases between them. The CDR3 totals 16 residues. For the CDR3, the DNA is TGTGCCAGCAGCAAACAGGGAATCGGCTCCTACAATGAGCAGTTCTTC. It encodes CASSKQGIGSYNEQFF.

The rearrangement uses TRBV5-1 and TRBJ1-1; D is perhaps TRBD1 (6 bases). The V end was cut by 0 bases, the J end by 7 bases, with 19 bases between. Per the germline V gene, CDR1 is SGHRS and CDR2 is YFSETQ. The CDR3 is 16 residues long. The CDR3 DNA reads TGCGCCAGCAGCTTGGGAGGGGACATTGGCGGGGTTGAAGCTTTCTTT. It translates to CASSLGGDIGGVEAFF.

A few counts support this clonotype. The V call is TRBV7-8, the J call TRBJ1-2; D uncertain. This CDR3 is 12 amino acids long. V lost 5 bases and J 4 bases, leaving 8 bases between the germline ends. The V gene's germline CDR1 is SGHVS and CDR2 FQNEAQ. The CDR3 DNA reads as TGTGCCAGCAGCCCCCTCCTCTATGGCTACACCTTC. Encoded protein: CASSPLLYGYTF.

In this sample, this clonotype turned up a few times. The rearrangement joins TRBV7-2 to TRBJ1-2; TRBD1 is a possible D gene (6 bases). The CDR3 consists of 15 residues. Per the germline V gene, CDR1 is SGHTA and CDR2 is FQGNSA. The germline V and J ends were trimmed by 6 bases and 4 bases, with 18 bases remaining between them. The chain's CDR3 is CASRRTGTSTYGYTF. The CDR3, as DNA: TGTGCCAGCAGACGAACCGGGACATCCACCTATGGCTACACCTTC. The full variable domain, completed using reference TRBV7-2 and TRBJ1-2, is GAGVSQSPSNKVTEKGKDVELRCDPISGHTALYWYRQSLGQGLEFLIYFQGNSAPDKSGLPSDRFSAERTGGSVSTLTIQRTQQEDSAVYLCASRRTGTSTYGYTFGSGTRLTVV.

V usage is TRBV9 and J usage is TRBJ2-7; 7 positions match TRBD2. V was pared by 3 bases and J by 6 bases, with 12 bases of the junction left unmatched. The CDR3 covers 15 residues. Germline values: CDR1 SGDLS, CDR2 YYNGEE. The CDR3 sequence is CASSGGLRNPSEQYF. CDR3 coding DNA: TGTGCCAGCAGCGGGGGACTACGAAACCCATCCGAGCAGTACTTC.

This clonotype has only a few counts. This chain uses TRBV20-1 with TRBJ1-2; 7 bases are shared with TRBD1. This CDR3 has 11 amino acids. Germline assignment: CDR1 DFQATT and CDR2 SNEGSKA (reference sequence). The junction had 9 bases not matched to a gene; V was cut back by 5 bases and J by 12 bases. CDR3 sequence reads: CSAYRQGGHTF. CDR3 bases: TGCAGTGCTTATCGACAGGGAGGCCACACCTTC.

V usage is TRBV7-2 and J usage is TRBJ1-6; D is possibly TRBD1 (6 bases). The CDR3 extends over 14 amino acids. The germline CDR1 and CDR2 sequences are SGHTA and FQGNSA. Trimming removed 1 base from V and 10 bases from J, with 11 bases in between. This chain's CDR3 is CASSLGGQFSPLHF. DNA for the CDR3: TGTGCCAGCAGCTTAGGTGGACAGTTCTCACCCCTCCACTTT.

This sequence joins TRBV7-9 and TRBJ1-2, with D maybe TRBD1 (6 bases). V lost 3 bases and J 8 bases, leaving 19 bases between the germline ends. This CDR3 region has 15 residues. CDR1 SEHNR and CDR2 FQNEAQ come from the germline V gene (reference sequence). For the CDR3, the DNA is TGTGCCAGCAGCTTGGACGACAGGCGGAGAGAGGGCTACACCTTC. Its protein is CASSLDDRRREGYTF.

The chain joins TRBV5-1 to TRBJ1-2; TRBD1 might be the D (5 bases). V lost 1 base, J lost 4 bases, and 11 bases lay in between. This CDR3 contains 14 residues. From germline, CDR1 is SGHRS and CDR2 YFSETQ. The CDR3 nucleotides read TGCGCCAGCAGCTTGACAGACAGAGCCTATGGCTACACCTTC. Translation gives CASSLTDRAYGYTF.

This clonotype was observed a few times. The V call is TRBV6-1, the J call TRBJ2-3, with 7 nucleotides matching TRBD2. CDR1 is MNHNS and CDR2 is SASEGT in the germline V gene. This CDR3 is built from 15 residues. The J segment lost 3 bases and the V segment lost 3 bases, leaving 6 bases of the junction unmatched. CDR3 bases: TGTGCCAGCAGTGATGGCGGGAGTGTTACAGATACGCAGTATTTT. Residues: CASSDGGSVTDTQYF.

This clonotype was detected a few times. The chain's CDR3 is CASSLVWGQRQYEQYF. The CDR3 nucleotides read TGTGCCAGCAGCTTAGTATGGGGGCAGCGACAGTACGAGCAGTACTTC. V is TRBV11-2 and J is TRBJ2-7; maybe TRBD1 (6 bases). This CDR3 is built from 16 residues. The germline V and J ends were trimmed by 1 base and 4 bases, with 17 bases remaining between them. CDR1 and CDR2 (germline): SGHAT, FQNNGV.

This clonotype appeared a few times. The chain employs TRBV7-9 and TRBJ2-7; 9 positions match TRBD2. The CDR3 is 15 residues long. Germline values: CDR1 SEHNR, CDR2 FQNEAQ (reference sequence). Trimming took 4 bases from V and 3 from J; bases not matched to a gene: 7. The CDR3 loop reads CASSSRRGGHYEQYF. The CDR3 nucleotides read TGTGCCAGCAGCTCCAGGCGGGGGGGGCACTACGAGCAGTACTTC.

A few counts support this clonotype. V is TRBV5-1 and J is TRBJ1-5; D is uncertain. Germline CDR1 reads SGHRS; CDR2 reads YFSETQ. This CDR3 spans 19 amino acids. Trimming left V 0 bases short and J 6 bases short, with 25 bases between. The DNA of the CDR3 is TGCGCCAGCAGCTTGGGACCCAGTCTGGGGTTTTCTGTTGCTCAGCCCCAGCATTTT. It translates to CASSLGPSLGFSVAQPQHF.

This clonotype was seen a few times. The V and J genes are TRBV6-5 and TRBJ1-1; D uncertain. The length of the CDR3 is 14 residues. Germline V gene sequence: CDR1 MNHEY, CDR2 SVGAGI. With 4 bases removed from V and 1 base from J, the gap between germline ends came to 10 bases. DNA for the CDR3: TGTGCCAGCAGTTCCCCAAACAGGAACACTGAAGCTTTCTTT. This encodes CASSSPNRNTEAFF.

The genes are TRBV18 and TRBJ2-5; 12 nucleotides match TRBD2. The J segment lost 0 bases and the V segment lost 4 bases, leaving 6 bases of the junction unmatched. Germline CDR1 and CDR2: KGHSH and LQKENI. The CDR3 totals 17 residues. CDR3 amino acids: CASSLSGTSGYQETQYF. The DNA of the CDR3 is TGTGCCAGCTCACTCTCTGGGACTAGCGGGTACCAAGAGACCCAGTACTTC.